Following are 26 T cell receptor beta chains from one sample sequenced in a study of blood T cells in healthy people across ages. Next came a second PCR, run for about 7 to 12 cycles, which used a sample-barcoded 5' primer along with a J-beta primer mix. MiXCR, run by TCRdb on the 5' RACE reads, gives a single entry per CDR3 protein. This sample has roughly 1.5 million distinct CDR3 sequences, with around 40% found just once. The sequenced material came from blood. The receptors were sampled from a woman aged 18-29 years in good health.

In this sample, this clonotype turned up a few times. The rearrangement links TRBV7-9 to TRBJ1-4, with a possible D match to TRBD1 (5 bases). Germline-derived CDR1 and CDR2 are SEHNR and FQNEAQ (reference sequence). The CDR3 has 13 residues. Trimming took 5 bases from V and 7 from J, leaving 11 bases between them. CDR3 nucleotide sequence: TGTGCCAGCAGCCTATACGGGGGTGAAAAACTGTTTTTT. Its translation: CASSLYGGEKLFF.

V gene TRBV6-2 or TRBV6-3 combines with J gene TRBJ2-2; 9 bases align to TRBD1. Losses at the gene ends were 5 bases for V and 3 bases for J; bases not matched to a gene: 19. This CDR3 contains 20 residues. Germline V gene sequence: CDR1 MNHEY, CDR2 SVGEGT. CDR3 coding DNA: TGTGCCAGCAGTGGAACCGGGACAGGGCGCGGCCTACCTCACACCGGGGAGCTGTTTTTT. Protein sequence: CASSGTGTGRGLPHTGELFF.

This chain's CDR3 is CASTRDGGNYEQYF. The CDR3 DNA reads as TGTGCCAGCACCCGGGACGGAGGTAACTACGAGCAGTACTTC. The chain uses TRBV12-3 or TRBV12-4 and TRBJ2-7, with D perhaps being TRBD1 or TRBD2 (5 bases each). This CDR3 spans 14 amino acids. With 7 bases removed from V and 3 bases from J, the gap between germline ends came to 16 bases.

The chain is built from TRBV27 and TRBJ2-2, with D perhaps TRBD1 or TRBD2 (5 bases each). This CDR3 is built from 15 residues. The ends were cut back, 8 bases at V and 5 bases at J, with 18 bases in the middle. Germline V lookup: CDR1 MNHEY, CDR2 SMNVEV (reference sequence). The CDR3 sequence: CASGHRGGHTGELFF. The CDR3 DNA sequence: TGTGCCAGCGGTCACCGGGGCGGGCATACCGGGGAGCTGTTTTTT.

Only a few counts were recorded for this clonotype. Here the CDR3 reads CASSVVGQQGYTF. For the CDR3, the DNA is TGTGCCAGCAGCGTAGTCGGACAGCAAGGCTACACCTTC. The chain has TRBV9 and TRBJ1-2; D possibly corresponds to TRBD1 (6 bases). CDR3 length equals 13 residues. Trimming left V 0 bases short and J 8 bases short, with 11 bases between. From germline, CDR1 is SGDLS and CDR2 YYNGEE.

This clonotype came up a few times. The V and J genes are TRBV7-9 and TRBJ1-2; no clear D. The germline gives CDR1 SEHNR, CDR2 FQNEAQ (reference sequence). CDR3 size: 14 residues. Trimming took off 5 bases at V and 4 bases at J, with 14 bases between the two ends. CDR3 region: CASSLPGPLYGYTF. As DNA, the CDR3 is TGTGCCAGCAGCCTACCGGGCCCTCTCTATGGCTACACCTTC.

The rearrangement joins TRBV20-1 to TRBJ2-5, with 14 bases fitting TRBD2. This CDR3 comprises 13 residues. V was clipped by 7 bases and J by 11 bases; unmatched bases: 9. Germline assignment: CDR1 DFQATT and CDR2 SNEGSKA (reference sequence). CDR3 loop: CSGLAGGTNEQYF. The CDR3 coding sequence is TGCAGTGGACTAGCGGGAGGGACAAATGAGCAGTACTTC.

The V gene is TRBV29-1, the J gene TRBJ2-2, with 7 bases identical to TRBD1. This CDR3 comprises 16 residues. Per germline, CDR1 SQVTM and CDR2 ANQGSEA. With 6 bases clipped from V and 0 bases from J, the junction kept 10 bases outside the gene matches. In nucleotides, the CDR3 is TGCAGCGTCGGAGACAGGGAAAGGGCGAACACCGGGGAGCTGTTTTTT. It encodes CSVGDRERANTGELFF.

This clonotype was picked up many times. The chain recombines TRBV27 with TRBJ2-1; D ambiguous. Per germline, CDR1 MNHEY and CDR2 SMNVEV (reference sequence). V was shortened by 6 bases and J by 0 bases, with 12 bases between the two germline ends. The length of the CDR3 is 15 residues. The CDR3 reads CASSLGVGSYNEQFF. CDR3 coding DNA: TGTGCCAGCAGCTTAGGCGTCGGCTCCTACAATGAGCAGTTCTTC.

This clonotype was seen a handful of times. The J gene is TRBJ2-4, the V gene TRBV2; weak D call: TRBD1 (6 bases). The CDR3 sequence is 15 residues long. Germline V lookup: CDR1 SNHLY, CDR2 FYNNEI. Trimming took off 10 bases at V and 0 bases at J, with 16 bases between the two ends. The DNA of the CDR3 is TGTGCCATCGGGACACCAGAGGAAGCCAAAAACATTCAGTACTTC. Translation gives CAIGTPEEAKNIQYF.

Details on this clonotype: This may arise from a read error, as a much more abundant clone is one base away. This chain links TRBV12-3 or TRBV12-4 with TRBJ2-1; 9 bases match TRBD2. This CDR3 comprises 14 residues. The V segment lost 5 bases and the J segment 7 bases; nucleotides outside the gene matches: 6. CDR3 sequence: CASSVWREGNEQFF. The CDR3 coding sequence is TGTGCCAGCAGTGTTTGGCGGGAGGGTAATGAGCAGTTCTTC.

V and J are TRBV12-3 or TRBV12-4 and TRBJ2-5, with 9 bases that match TRBD2. V lost 6 bases and J lost 7; bases outside the gene matches: 9. The CDR3 sequence is 14 residues long. This CDR3 reads CASRVAGESGTQYF. The CDR3 DNA is TGTGCCAGCAGAGTAGCGGGAGAGTCAGGGACCCAGTACTTC.

This clonotype was observed once. The chain couples TRBV4-1 to TRBJ1-1; D might be TRBD1 (6 bases). Trimming shortened V by 4 bases and J by 4 bases, and 22 bases separated the two germline ends. The CDR3 has 17 amino acids. From germline, CDR1 is MGHRA and CDR2 YSYEKL. The CDR3 loop is CASSPMNRGGLGTEAFF. For the CDR3, the DNA is TGCGCCAGCAGCCCAATGAACCGGGGGGGGCTCGGCACTGAAGCTTTCTTT.

There are a few counts of this clonotype. This chain uses TRBV2 with TRBJ2-6, with unresolved D. V gave up 4 bases and J gave up 0 bases, with 13 bases separating them. The CDR3 runs to 17 residues. In germline, CDR1 is SNHLY, CDR2 FYNNEI. CDR3 DNA sequence: TGTGCCAGCAGTGCGGTGGGCAGCCGCTCTGGGGCCAACGTCCTGACTTTC. This gives the protein CASSAVGSRSGANVLTF. Together with reference TRBV2 and TRBJ2-6, the CDR3 gives the full variable domain: EPEVTQTPSHQVTQMGQEVILRCVPISNHLYFYWYRQILGQKVEFLVSFYNNEISEKSEIFDDQFSVERPDGSNFTLKIRSTKLEDSAMYFCASSAVGSRSGANVLTFGAGSRLTVL.

The table lists this clonotype with a few counts. The V call is TRBV27, the J call TRBJ2-1, with unresolved D. Germline V gives CDR1 MNHEY, CDR2 SMNVEV (reference sequence). The V end lost 0 bases, the J end lost 7 bases, and 19 bases lay between the germline ends. This CDR3 has 17 residues. CDR3 nucleotides: TGTGCCAGCAGTTTATCGACCGCCAGAAGTTTATCGAATGAGCAGTTCTTC. The encoded protein is CASSLSTARSLSNEQFF.

V gene TRBV4-3 combines with J gene TRBJ2-3; D is unresolved. From germline, CDR1 is LGHNA and CDR2 YSLEER. The CDR3 extends over 15 amino acids. Deletions cut 0 bases from V and 6 bases from J, with 13 bases between. CDR3 sequence (DNA): TGCGCCAGCAGCCAAGAGAGTGGGTCCGGCGATACGCAGTATTTT. This gives the protein CASSQESGSGDTQYF.

This clonotype was seen many times. This rearrangement joins TRBV7-8 to TRBJ1-5; 8 bases match TRBD1. The ends lost 3 bases at V and 5 bases at J; junction bases unmatched: 12. The CDR3 extends over 17 amino acids. Germline V CDR1 and CDR2: SGHVS, FQNEAQ. The CDR3 region is CASSLLTGGSKDQPQHF. The DNA of the CDR3 is TGTGCCAGCAGCTTGCTTACAGGGGGAAGTAAAGATCAGCCCCAGCATTTT. Filled out from reference TRBV7-8 and TRBJ1-5, the complete variable domain reads GAGVSQSPRYKVAKRGQDVALRCDPISGHVSLFWYQQALGQGPEFLTYFQNEAQLDKSGLPSDRFFAERPEGSVSTLKIQRTQQEDSAVYLCASSLLTGGSKDQPQHFGDGTRLSIL.

Concerning this clonotype: A read error may produce the germline difference seen at one junction end. The chain uses TRBV12-3 or TRBV12-4 and TRBJ2-1, with D possibly matching TRBD1 (5 bases). CDR3 length: 16 residues. As DNA, the CDR3 is TGTGCCAGCAGTCCCCCCACGACAGCACCCTACAATGGGCAGTTCTTC. As protein: CASSPPTTAPYNGQFF.

This clonotype has just a few counts. The gene calls are TRBV7-9 and TRBJ1-4; D is unresolved. Germline V gene sequence: CDR1 SEHNR, CDR2 FQNEAQ (reference sequence). This CDR3 contains 14 residues. Trimming took off 5 bases at V and 4 bases at J, with 11 bases between the two ends. CDR3 DNA sequence: TGTGCCAGCAGCCCCTACAGTGGTAATGAAAAACTGTTTTTT. This gives the protein CASSPYSGNEKLFF.

The V gene is TRBV7-2, the J gene TRBJ2-4; a possible D gene is TRBD2 (6 bases). V was shortened by 3 bases and J by 0 bases, with 12 bases between the two germline ends. The CDR3 covers 16 residues. Germline assignment: CDR1 SGHTA and CDR2 FQGNSA. DNA for the CDR3: TGTGCCAGCAGCTTGGGGGGATACTCAGCCAAAAACATTCAGTACTTC. This translates into CASSLGGYSAKNIQYF.

This rearrangement joins TRBV20-1 to TRBJ2-7; D is undetermined. Germline V gene lookup returns CDR1 DFQATT and CDR2 SNEGSKA (reference sequence). V was shortened by 4 bases and J by 3 bases, with 13 bases between the two germline ends. The CDR3 runs to 13 residues. The DNA of the CDR3 is TGCAGTGCTAAACTGGGGATTCTCTACGAGCAGTACTTC. This sequence encodes CSAKLGILYEQYF.

The chain couples TRBV5-5 to TRBJ2-3; 8 bases map to TRBD1. V shed 7 bases and J 2 bases; nucleotides not matched to a gene: 9. The CDR3 has 15 residues. Germline assignment: CDR1 SGHKS and CDR2 YYEKEE (reference sequence). Here the CDR3 reads CASGPRTGITDTQYF. CDR3 DNA: TGTGCCAGCGGCCCAAGGACAGGGATCACAGATACGCAGTATTTT.

This clonotype has a single count. The chain combines TRBV12-3 or TRBV12-4 with TRBJ1-1, with D perhaps TRBD1 (5 bases). Trimming removed 5 bases at V and 0 bases at J, with 13 bases between. This CDR3 is 15 amino acids long. The CDR3 bases are TGTGCCAGCAGTGGCCCGGGACGGATGAACACTGAAGCTTTCTTT. Residues: CASSGPGRMNTEAFF.

The CDR3 here is CASSFTSGSYTDTQYF. The CDR3 DNA reads as TGTGCCAGCAGTTTTACTAGCGGGAGCTACACAGATACGCAGTATTTT. The chain links TRBV12-3 or TRBV12-4 to TRBJ2-3; 11 bases are a match to TRBD2. This CDR3 has 16 residues. With 3 bases clipped from V and 2 bases from J, the junction kept 4 bases outside the gene matches.

The CDR3 coding sequence is TGCAGTGCTAGGCAAGCGGCAGGAGAGACCCAGTACTTC. Translated, it gives CSARQAAGETQYF. The V call is TRBV20-1, the J call TRBJ2-5; possible D gene TRBD2, 5 bases. Deletions cut 3 bases from V and 4 bases from J, with 12 bases between. There are 13 residues in the CDR3. Germline CDR1 and CDR2: DFQATT and SNEGSKA (reference sequence).

This clonotype was detected once. The chain employs TRBV5-1 and TRBJ1-5; tentatively, D is TRBD1 (6 bases). CDR1 SGHRS and CDR2 YFSETQ come from the germline V gene. There are 15 residues in the CDR3. The germline V and J ends were trimmed by 0 bases and 5 bases, with 12 bases remaining between them. Written as DNA, the CDR3 is TGCGCCAGCAGCTTGGGTGACGGGGGCTATCAGCCCCAGCATTTT. This encodes CASSLGDGGYQPQHF. The full variable domain, in which reference TRBV5-1 and TRBJ1-5 provide the parts outside the CDR3, is KAGVTQTPRYLIKTRGQQVTLSCSPISGHRSVSWYQQTPGQGLQFLFEYFSETQRNKGNFPGRFSGRQFSNSRSEMNVSTLELGDSALYLCASSLGDGGYQPQHFGDGTRLSIL.